The entry below gives a single TCR beta chain sequence along with its context. This sample was included in a study of patients and donors after allogeneic stem cell transplantation. TCRdb re-called the RT-PCR reads through MiXCR, storing one row per CDR3 protein. The repertoire holds about 150,000 distinct CDR3 sequences, with about 36% as singletons. Germline CDR1 SGHRS, CDR2 YFSETQ. Trimming took 0 bases from V and 6 from J, leaving 10 bases between them. CDR3 length equals 13 residues. Source material: blood, either unsorted or a sorted T cell fraction (not recorded which). This chain uses TRBV5-1 with TRBJ2-7; D not certain. This sequence was found in a human donor who was either an allogeneic HSCT recipient or a stem cell or donor lymphocyte infusion donor (not recorded which). It is not recorded whose cells these are; they may come from a transplant donor. CDR3 amino acids: CASSLGPVLEQYF. In DNA, the CDR3 is TGCGCCAGCAGCTTGGGACCGGTTCTCGAGCAGTACTTC. Based on the CDR3 plus reference TRBV5-1 and TRBJ2-7, the full variable domain is KAGVTQTPRYLIKTRGQQVTLSCSPISGHRSVSWYQQTPGQGLQFLFEYFSETQRNKGNFPGRFSGRQFSNSRSEMNVSTLELGDSALYLCASSLGPVLEQYFGPGTRLTVT.